These 10 T cell receptor beta chains were all obtained from the same sample, sequenced in a study of cytomegalovirus exposure and HLA in healthy donors. It was with 60 Vbeta and 13 Jbeta primers that the PCR ran. This table comes from immunoSEQ multiplex PCR, and its TCRdb copy is limited to in-frame clones, with some not included. The data show roughly 190,000 clones, 9.5% to 15% seen once. Input material: PBMCs. The source is a middle-aged man in good health and CMV-seropositive.

This clone was seen a few times. This chain joins TRBV19 and TRBJ1-1; perhaps TRBD1 as D (5 bases). Germline V gene lookup returns CDR1 LNHDA and CDR2 SQIVND (reference sequence). CDR3 length: 13 residues. V was trimmed by 5 bases and J by 5 bases, leaving 12 bases between them. For the CDR3, the DNA is TGTGCCAGTAGTTACGGCGGGGGGACTGAAGCTTTCTTT. This translates into CASSYGGGTEAFF.

V usage is TRBV11-2 and J usage is TRBJ2-1; 7 bases map to TRBD1. The CDR3 extends over 14 amino acids. Germline CDR1 and CDR2: SGHAT and FQNNGV. Trimming cost V 0 bases and J 4 bases; bases outside gene matches: 0. CDR3 DNA: TGTGCCAGCAGCTTAGAACAGGGGTACAATGAGCAGTTCTTC. This encodes CASSLEQGYNEQFF.

This clone was seen a handful of times. In nucleotides, the CDR3 is TGTGCCAGCAGCTCCGGGAGCAAGTATGGCTACACCTTC. Protein: CASSSGSKYGYTF. The rearrangement joins TRBV6-5 to TRBJ1-2; D uncertain. The CDR3 runs 13 residues. V lost 6 bases to trimming and J lost 5 bases, with 13 bases between them. Germline CDR1 reads MNHEY; CDR2 reads SVGAGI.

This clone was counted between two and nine times. This chain connects TRBV18 to TRBJ2-3, with 11 positions matching TRBD2. V dropped 3 bases and J dropped 2; count of bases not matched to a gene: 7. CDR1 KGHSH and CDR2 LQKENI come from the germline V gene. The CDR3 spans 17 residues. DNA of the CDR3: TGTGCCAGCTCACCTTTAGCGGGGGGGAGTTTCACAGATACGCAGTATTTT. Its protein product is CASSPLAGGSFTDTQYF.

This clone was observed a handful of times. The chain carries TRBV5-8 and TRBJ1-4, with D maybe TRBD1 (5 bases). Per the germline V gene, CDR1 is SGHTS and CDR2 is YDEGEE. The CDR3 runs to 17 residues. With 0 bases removed from V and 4 bases from J, the gap between germline ends came to 16 bases. The CDR3 sequence: CASSLVLWQGGNEKLFF. The CDR3 DNA follows: TGTGCCAGCAGCTTGGTGTTGTGGCAGGGAGGTAATGAAAAACTGTTTTTT.

This clone has only a few counts. The gene calls are TRBV10-3 and TRBJ1-5; 10 bases are a match to TRBD1. CDR3 length: 15 amino acids. Germline-derived CDR1 and CDR2 are ENHRY and SYGVKD. With 5 bases clipped from V and 4 bases from J, the junction kept 5 bases outside the gene matches. In nucleotides, the CDR3 is TGTGCCATCAGTCCACCGGGACAGGGGAATCAGCCCCAGCATTTT. Its protein product is CAISPPGQGNQPQHF.

This clone was recorded a few times. This sequence joins TRBV4-3 and TRBJ1-4, with 7 bases that match TRBD1. CDR1 is LGHNA and CDR2 is YSLEER in the germline V gene. The CDR3 consists of 14 residues. Losses at the gene ends were 4 bases for V and 8 bases for J; bases not matched to a gene: 7. The CDR3 coding sequence is TGCGCCAGCAGCCGGACAGGATCCGGAGAAAAACTGTTTTTT. Protein product: CASSRTGSGEKLFF.

This clone turned up a few times. The chain combines TRBV12-5 with TRBJ1-2, with D possibly TRBD1 on 5 matching bases. The CDR3 contains 14 residues. Trimming took off 1 base at V and 7 bases at J, with 13 bases between the two ends. Per germline, CDR1 LGHNT and CDR2 FRNRAP. The CDR3: CASGLGLGLAGYTF. In DNA form, the CDR3 reads TGTGCTAGTGGTTTGGGTTTGGGGCTGGCTGGCTACACCTTC.

This clone occurred a few times. The V and J genes are TRBV7-2 and TRBJ1-2; D not resolved. V was cut by 4 bases and J by 5 bases, with 11 bases left in between. There are 13 residues in the CDR3. Germline V gene sequence: CDR1 SGHTA, CDR2 FQGNSA. The CDR3 nucleotides are TGTGCCAGCAGCTCTACTCCCCCTTATGGCTACACCTTC. It yields the protein CASSSTPPYGYTF.

This clone was observed a handful of times. The gene calls are TRBV19 and TRBJ1-5; no definite D call. The V gene lost 5 bases and the J gene lost 6 bases, with 11 bases spanning the gap. The CDR3 totals 13 residues. The V gene's germline CDR1 is LNHDA and CDR2 SQIVND (reference sequence). CDR3 coding DNA: TGTGCCAGTAGTCCCTTCCCCGTTCAGCCCCAGCATTTT. The encoded protein is CASSPFPVQPQHF. Based on the CDR3 plus reference TRBV19 and TRBJ1-5, the full variable domain is DGGITQSPKYLFRKEGQNVTLSCEQNLNHDAMYWYRQDPGQGLRLIYYSQIVNDFQKGDIAEGYSVSREKKESFPLTVTSAQKNPTAFYLCASSPFPVQPQHFGDGTRLSIL.